The 8 T cell receptor beta chains below were found in one sample sequenced in a study of identical twins. Using its own MiXCR run on the 5' RACE reads, TCRdb lists one record per CDR3 protein. The data show about 330,000 distinct CDR3 sequences, 9% to 15% seen once. This sample was also put to use in a study of yellow fever vaccine responses in identical twins.

The sequenced sample was CD8+ T cells sorted from blood. The receptors stem from a woman aged 18-35 years in good health.

V and J are TRBV4-1 and TRBJ2-5; the D gene is possibly TRBD1 (6 bases). Germline CDR1 MGHRA, CDR2 YSYEKL. The CDR3 is made up of 15 amino acids. V was shortened by 3 bases and J by 2 bases, with 13 bases between the two germline ends. The DNA for the CDR3 is TGCGCCAGCAGCCAGCAGGACAGACCGCAAGAGACCCAGTACTTC. The encoded protein is CASSQQDRPQETQYF.

This clonotype was seen more than once but under ten times. The chain combines TRBV7-9 with TRBJ1-1; D unclear. The germline CDR1 and CDR2 sequences are SEHNR and FQNEAQ (reference sequence). V was trimmed by 4 bases and J by 3 bases, leaving 12 bases between them. This CDR3 contains 14 residues. CDR3 amino acids: CASSSAGRDTEAFF. Written as DNA, the CDR3 is TGTGCCAGCAGCTCGGCGGGAAGGGACACTGAAGCTTTCTTT.

Only a few counts were recorded for this clonotype. The junction shows a germline mismatch at one end, possibly a read error. The chain employs TRBV6-1 and TRBJ2-3; D possibly corresponds to TRBD1 (6 bases). Germline V gene lookup returns CDR1 MNHNS and CDR2 SASEGT. This CDR3 comprises 12 residues. Here the CDR3 DNA reads TGTGCCAGCAGGGACAGTGGAGCTACGCAGGATTTT. Its protein product is CASRDSGATQDF.

The rearrangement joins TRBV7-6 to TRBJ2-7, with D possibly matching TRBD2 (7 bases). Germline CDR1 reads SGHVS; CDR2 reads FNYEAQ. V was cut by 5 bases and J by 4 bases, with 12 bases left in between. The CDR3 has 13 residues. CDR3 sequence: CASSTGRVYEQYF. The CDR3 DNA sequence: TGTGCCAGCAGCACAGGGAGGGTATACGAGCAGTACTTC. The full variable domain, in which reference TRBV7-6 and TRBJ2-7 provide the parts outside the CDR3, is GAGVSQSPRYKVTKRGQDVALRCDPISGHVSLYWYRQALGQGPEFLTYFNYEAQQDKSGLPNDRFSAERPEGSISTLTIQRTEQRDSAMYRCASSTGRVYEQYFGPGTRLTVT.

Only a few counts were recorded for this clonotype. The chain recombines TRBV7-9 with TRBJ2-2; 9 nucleotides agree with TRBD2. Trimming removed 5 bases from V and 4 bases from J; junction bases left unmatched: 8. Germline V lookup: CDR1 SEHNR, CDR2 FQNEAQ (reference sequence). This CDR3 is built from 16 residues. CDR3 amino acids: CASSKSGGTSTGELFF. CDR3 nucleotides: TGTGCCAGCAGCAAAAGCGGGGGGACTTCCACCGGGGAGCTGTTTTTT.

The genes are TRBV13 and TRBJ2-7; 8 nucleotides align to TRBD1. This CDR3 contains 14 residues. The junction had 4 bases not matched to a gene; V was cut back by 0 bases and J by 6 bases. CDR1 is PRHDT and CDR2 is FYEKMQ in the germline V gene (reference sequence). CDR3 bases: TGTGCCAGCAGCTTAGGTGACAGGGGTGGCGAGCAGTACGTC. Its protein is CASSLGDRGGEQYV.

This clonotype was counted at least ten times. The V call is TRBV5-1, the J call TRBJ2-5, with 7 bases that match TRBD2. This CDR3 spans 13 amino acids. V shed 4 bases and J 3 bases; nucleotides not matched to a gene: 3. Germline V gene sequence: CDR1 SGHRS, CDR2 YFSETQ. The CDR3 DNA sequence: TGCGCCAGCAGCGTAGGGAGGGAAGAGACCCAGTACTTC. Translating it yields CASSVGREETQYF. Filled out from reference TRBV5-1 and TRBJ2-5, the complete variable domain reads KAGVTQTPRYLIKTRGQQVTLSCSPISGHRSVSWYQQTPGQGLQFLFEYFSETQRNKGNFPGRFSGRQFSNSRSEMNVSTLELGDSALYLCASSVGREETQYFGPGTRLLVL.

V gene TRBV28 combines with J gene TRBJ2-6; D unclear. Trimming left V 5 bases short and J 3 bases short, with 14 bases between. The CDR3 length is 16 residues. Germline CDR1 MDHEN, CDR2 SYDVKM. The CDR3 DNA reads as TGTGCCAGCAGTATAGACGCGACAATTGGGGCCAACGTCCTGACTTTC. Amino acids: CASSIDATIGANVLTF.